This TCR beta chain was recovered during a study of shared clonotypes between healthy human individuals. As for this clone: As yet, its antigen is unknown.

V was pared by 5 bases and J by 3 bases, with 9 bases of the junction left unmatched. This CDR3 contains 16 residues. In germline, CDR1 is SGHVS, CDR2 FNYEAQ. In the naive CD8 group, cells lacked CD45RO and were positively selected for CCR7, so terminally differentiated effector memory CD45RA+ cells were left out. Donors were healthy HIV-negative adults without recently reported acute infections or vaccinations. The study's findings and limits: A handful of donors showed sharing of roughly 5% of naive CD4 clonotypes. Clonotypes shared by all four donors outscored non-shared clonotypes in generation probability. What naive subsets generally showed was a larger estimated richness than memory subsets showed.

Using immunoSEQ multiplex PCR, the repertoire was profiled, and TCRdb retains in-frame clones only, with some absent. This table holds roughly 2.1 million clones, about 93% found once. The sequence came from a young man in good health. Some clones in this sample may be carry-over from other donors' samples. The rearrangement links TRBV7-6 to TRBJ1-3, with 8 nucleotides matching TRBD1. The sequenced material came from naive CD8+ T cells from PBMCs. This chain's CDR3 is CASSPRQGLGGNTIYF. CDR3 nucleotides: TGTGCCAGCAGCCCTAGACAGGGGCTGGGTGGAAACACCATATATTTT.